This T cell receptor beta chain was identified in a study of CD8+ T cells in alopecia areata. Researchers sorted CD4+ cells into CD25+CD127- cells for five patients. The sequencing template was cDNA reverse transcribed from extracted RNA. The data were produced by immunoSEQ multiplex PCR, yet TCRdb's version contains in-frame clones alone and is incomplete. The table shows 37,000 or so clones, with under 65% occurring only once. Trimming cost V 0 bases and J 2 bases; bases outside gene matches: 3. The CDR3 is made up of 16 amino acids. From germline, CDR1 is SGHRS and CDR2 YFSETQ. The source material was CD4+ Tregs sorted from blood. V and J are TRBV5-1 and TRBJ2-5; 11 bases fit TRBD2. The sequence was collected from a human donor with alopecia areata. The CDR3 nucleotides are TGCGCCAGCAGCTTGGGACTAGCGGGATATCAAGAGACCCAGTACTTC. This encodes CASSLGLAGYQETQYF.